This TCR beta chain is drawn from a study of post-analysis software for immune sequencing data. Study conclusions and caveats: Five or six TRBV segments, TRBV5-6, TRBV5-1 and TRBV20-1 among them, were found more frequent in patients than controls.

This CDR3 is 14 amino acids long. V shed 6 bases, J shed 4 bases, and the junction held 10 bases outside the gene matches. Germline CDR1 is DFQATT and CDR2 is SNEGSKA (reference sequence). TCR beta cDNA libraries included unique molecular identifiers. TCRdb reprocessed the PCR reads via MiXCR and lists one record per CDR3 protein. The profile shows more than 450,000 distinct CDR3 sequences, 44% of them singletons. Worth noting for this clonotype: Its matching antigen is unknown.

The rearrangement links TRBV20-1 to TRBJ2-5, with 8 bases matching TRBD2. The sequence derives from a girl aged 5-17 years with multiple sclerosis. The specimen sequenced was blood. CDR3 sequence reads: CSALAGSSGETQYF. In DNA, the CDR3 is TGCAGTGCCCTAGCGGGTAGCAGCGGAGAGACCCAGTACTTC.